This T cell receptor (beta chain) was observed in a study of CD8 T cells in ankylosing spondylitis. TCRdb itself ran the 5' RACE reads through MiXCR, one entry per CDR3 protein. The sample carries about 500,000 distinct CDR3 sequences, 12% recorded once. Study outcomes and limitations: Among TCR beta sequences, a motif of several highly homologous variants appeared characteristic of ankylosing spondylitis blood.

In the case of this clonotype: Its antigen is as yet unknown.

The CDR3 has 13 residues. Between the trimmed V and J ends, which lost 0 bases and 7 bases, there was a span of 8 bases. Germline lookup yields CDR1 SGHDN and CDR2 FVKESK. Sequencing used blood, either unsorted or a sorted T cell fraction (not recorded which). This clonotype originated in a male donor with ankylosing spondylitis. The genes are TRBV14 and TRBJ2-3; no firm D call. The CDR3 DNA reads TGTGCCAGCAGCCAAGAATTAATCCATACGCAGTATTTT. It yields the protein CASSQELIHTQYF. Variable domain in full (rest from reference TRBV14 and TRBJ2-3): EAGVTQFPSHSVIEKGQTVTLRCDPISGHDNLYWYRRVMGKEIKFLLHFVKESKQDESGMPNNRFLAERTGGTYSTLKVQPAELEDSGVYFCASSQELIHTQYFGPGTRLTVL.